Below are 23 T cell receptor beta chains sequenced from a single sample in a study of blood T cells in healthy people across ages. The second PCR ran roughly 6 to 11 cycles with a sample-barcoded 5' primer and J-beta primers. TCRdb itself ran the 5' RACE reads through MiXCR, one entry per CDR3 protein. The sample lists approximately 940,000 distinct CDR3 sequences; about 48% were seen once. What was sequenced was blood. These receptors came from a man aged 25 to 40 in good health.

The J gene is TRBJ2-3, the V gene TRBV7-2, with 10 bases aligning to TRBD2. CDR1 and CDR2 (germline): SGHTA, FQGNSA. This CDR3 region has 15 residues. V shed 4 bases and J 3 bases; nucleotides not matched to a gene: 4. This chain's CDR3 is CASSWGGLATDTQYF. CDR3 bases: TGTGCCAGCAGCTGGGGGGGACTAGCGACAGATACGCAGTATTTT.

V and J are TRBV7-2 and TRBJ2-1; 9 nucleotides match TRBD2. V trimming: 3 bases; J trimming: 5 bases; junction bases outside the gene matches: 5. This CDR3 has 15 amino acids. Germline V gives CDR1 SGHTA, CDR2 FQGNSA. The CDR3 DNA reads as TGTGCCAGCAGCTTTATGACTAGCGGAAACAATGAGCAGTTCTTC. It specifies CASSFMTSGNNEQFF.

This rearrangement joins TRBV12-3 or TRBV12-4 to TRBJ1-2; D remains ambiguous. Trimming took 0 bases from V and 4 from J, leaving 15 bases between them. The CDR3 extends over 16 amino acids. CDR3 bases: TGTGCCAGCAGTTTAGCGTTGTCCCGGCGGACCTATGGCTACACCTTC. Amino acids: CASSLALSRRTYGYTF.

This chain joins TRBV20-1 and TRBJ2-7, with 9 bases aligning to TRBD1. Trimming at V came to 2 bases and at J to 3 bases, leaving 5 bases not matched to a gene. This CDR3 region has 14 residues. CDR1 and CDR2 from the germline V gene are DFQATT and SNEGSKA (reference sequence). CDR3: CSARSGQGNYEQYF. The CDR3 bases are TGCAGTGCTAGATCCGGACAGGGGAACTACGAGCAGTACTTC.

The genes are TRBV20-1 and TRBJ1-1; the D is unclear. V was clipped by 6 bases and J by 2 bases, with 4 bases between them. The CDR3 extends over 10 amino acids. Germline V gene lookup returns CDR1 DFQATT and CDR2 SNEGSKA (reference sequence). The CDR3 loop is CSALNTEAFF. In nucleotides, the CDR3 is TGCAGTGCACTTAACACTGAAGCTTTCTTT.

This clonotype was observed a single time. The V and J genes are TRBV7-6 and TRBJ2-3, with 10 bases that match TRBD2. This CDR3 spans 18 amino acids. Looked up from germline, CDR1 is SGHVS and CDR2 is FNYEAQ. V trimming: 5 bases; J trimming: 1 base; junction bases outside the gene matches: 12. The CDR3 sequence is CASSVSGGATARTDTQYF. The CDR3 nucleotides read TGTGCCAGCAGCGTAAGCGGGGGGGCCACAGCACGCACAGATACGCAGTATTTT.

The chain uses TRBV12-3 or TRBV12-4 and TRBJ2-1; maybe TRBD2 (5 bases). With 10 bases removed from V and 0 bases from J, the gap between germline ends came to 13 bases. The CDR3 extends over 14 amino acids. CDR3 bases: TGTGCCACCATCCCGGGGAGCTCCTACAATGAGCAGTTCTTC. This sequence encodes CATIPGSSYNEQFF.

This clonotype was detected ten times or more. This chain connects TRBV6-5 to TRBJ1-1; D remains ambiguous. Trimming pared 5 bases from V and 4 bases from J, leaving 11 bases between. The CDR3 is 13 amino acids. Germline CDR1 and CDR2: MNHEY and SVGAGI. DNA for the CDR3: TGTGCCAGCAGTCCGAGAGTATCCACTGAAGCTTTCTTT. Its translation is CASSPRVSTEAFF.

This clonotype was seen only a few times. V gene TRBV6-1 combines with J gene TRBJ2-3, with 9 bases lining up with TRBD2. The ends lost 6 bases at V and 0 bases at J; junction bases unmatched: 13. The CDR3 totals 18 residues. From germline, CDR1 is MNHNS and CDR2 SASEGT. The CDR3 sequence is CASRPAGGGYTSTDTQYF. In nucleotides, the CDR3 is TGTGCCAGCAGACCCGCGGGAGGGGGATATACTAGCACAGATACGCAGTATTTT.

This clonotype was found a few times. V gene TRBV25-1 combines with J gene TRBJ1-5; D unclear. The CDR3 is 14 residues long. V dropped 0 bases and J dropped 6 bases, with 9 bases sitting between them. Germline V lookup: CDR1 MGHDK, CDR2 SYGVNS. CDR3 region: CASSEYGDRQPQHF. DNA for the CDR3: TGTGCCAGCAGTGAATATGGGGATCGTCAGCCCCAGCATTTT. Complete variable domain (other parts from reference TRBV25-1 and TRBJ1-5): EADIYQTPRYLVIGTGKKITLECSQTMGHDKMYWYQQDPGMELHLIHYSYGVNSTEKGDLSSESTVSRIRTEHFPLTLESARPSHTSQYLCASSEYGDRQPQHFGDGTRLSIL.

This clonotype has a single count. The CDR3 bases are TGTGCCAGCAGCCAAGATAGAAAGACCCAGTACTTC. Translating it yields CASSQDRKTQYF. The chain joins TRBV3-1 to TRBJ2-7; D remains ambiguous. The J call may be incorrect, as the DNA end agrees better with TRBJ2-5. The CDR3 spans 12 residues. The V gene's germline CDR1 is LGHDT and CDR2 YNNKEL (reference sequence).

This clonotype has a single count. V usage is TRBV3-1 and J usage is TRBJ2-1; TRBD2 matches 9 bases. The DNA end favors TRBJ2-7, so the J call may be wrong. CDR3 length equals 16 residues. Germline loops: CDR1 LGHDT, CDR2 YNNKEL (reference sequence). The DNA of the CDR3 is TGTGCCAGCAGCCAATCTGTGCGGGGGGGTTACAATGAGCAGTACTTC. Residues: CASSQSVRGGYNEQYF.

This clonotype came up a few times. This chain's CDR3 is CASSHHDSLAKNIQYF. The CDR3 DNA is TGTGCCAGCAGCCACCACGACAGCCTAGCCAAAAACATTCAGTACTTC. The genes are TRBV6-2 or TRBV6-3 and TRBJ2-4; tentative D call: TRBD1 (5 bases). Trimming shortened V by 6 bases and J by 0 bases, and 15 bases separated the two germline ends. Germline V gene data show CDR1 as MNHEY and CDR2 as SVGEGT. The CDR3 extends over 16 amino acids.

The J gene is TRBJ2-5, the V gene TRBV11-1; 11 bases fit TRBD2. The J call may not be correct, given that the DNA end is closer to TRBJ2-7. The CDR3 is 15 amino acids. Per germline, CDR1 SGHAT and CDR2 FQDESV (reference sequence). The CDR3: CASSLVTSGRFEQYF. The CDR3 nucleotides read TGTGCCAGCAGCCTGGTTACTAGCGGGAGATTCGAGCAGTACTTC.

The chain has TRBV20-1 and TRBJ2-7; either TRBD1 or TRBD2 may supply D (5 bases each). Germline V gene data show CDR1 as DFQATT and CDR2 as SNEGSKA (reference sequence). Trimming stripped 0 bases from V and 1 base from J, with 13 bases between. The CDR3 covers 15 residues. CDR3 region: CSARDRGTVSYEQYF. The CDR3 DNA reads TGCAGTGCTAGAGATCGTGGGACCGTATCCTACGAGCAGTACTTC.

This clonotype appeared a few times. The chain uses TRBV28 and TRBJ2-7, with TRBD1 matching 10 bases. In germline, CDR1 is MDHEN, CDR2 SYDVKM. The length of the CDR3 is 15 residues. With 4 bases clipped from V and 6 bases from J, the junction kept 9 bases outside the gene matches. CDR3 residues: CASSSPGQGPLEQYF. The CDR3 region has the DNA TGTGCCAGCAGTTCTCCGGGACAGGGGCCCCTCGAGCAGTACTTC.

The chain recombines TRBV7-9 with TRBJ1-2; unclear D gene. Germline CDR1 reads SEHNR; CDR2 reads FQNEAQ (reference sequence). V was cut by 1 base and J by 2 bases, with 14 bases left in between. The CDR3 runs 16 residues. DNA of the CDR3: TGTGCCAGCAGCTTAGACGGGCCCACGGCCAACTATGGCTACACCTTC. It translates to CASSLDGPTANYGYTF. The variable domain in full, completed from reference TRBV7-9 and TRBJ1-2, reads DTGVSQNPRHKITKRGQNVTFRCDPISEHNRLYWYRQTLGQGPEFLTYFQNEAQLEKSRLLSDRFSAERPKGSFSTLEIQRTEQGDSAMYLCASSLDGPTANYGYTFGSGTRLTVV.

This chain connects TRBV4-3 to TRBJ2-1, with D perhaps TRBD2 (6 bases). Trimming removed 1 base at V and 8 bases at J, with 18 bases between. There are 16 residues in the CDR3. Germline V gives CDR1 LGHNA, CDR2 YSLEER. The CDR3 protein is CASSQGLSGEIHEQFF. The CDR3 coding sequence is TGCGCCAGCAGCCAAGGATTGTCGGGGGAAATACATGAGCAGTTCTTC.

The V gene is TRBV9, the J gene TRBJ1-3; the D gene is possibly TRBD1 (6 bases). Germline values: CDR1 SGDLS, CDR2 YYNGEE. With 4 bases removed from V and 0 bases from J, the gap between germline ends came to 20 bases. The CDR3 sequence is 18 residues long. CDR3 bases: TGTGCCAGCAGCCCGGCCGGGACACCGCAGTACTCTGGAAACACCATATATTTT. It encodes CASSPAGTPQYSGNTIYF.

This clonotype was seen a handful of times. The CDR3: CASSPTGTSKNEQYF. The DNA for the CDR3 is TGTGCCAGCAGCCCAACCGGGACTAGCAAAAACGAGCAGTACTTC. The chain uses TRBV7-2 and TRBJ2-7; 9 nucleotides align to TRBD2. Germline values: CDR1 SGHTA, CDR2 FQGNSA. Unmatched junction bases numbered 10, after V lost 5 bases and J lost 5 bases. The CDR3 is 15 amino acids.

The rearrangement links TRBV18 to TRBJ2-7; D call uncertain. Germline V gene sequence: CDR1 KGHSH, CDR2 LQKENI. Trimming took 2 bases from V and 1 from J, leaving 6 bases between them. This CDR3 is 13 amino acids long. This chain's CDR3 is CASSPSMSYEQYF. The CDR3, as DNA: TGTGCCAGCTCACCAAGCATGTCCTACGAGCAGTACTTC.

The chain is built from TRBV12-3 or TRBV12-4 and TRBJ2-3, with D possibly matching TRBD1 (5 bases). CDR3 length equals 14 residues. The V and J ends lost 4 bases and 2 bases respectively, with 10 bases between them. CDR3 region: CASSWVGHTDTQYF. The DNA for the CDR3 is TGTGCCAGCAGTTGGGTCGGACACACAGATACGCAGTATTTT.

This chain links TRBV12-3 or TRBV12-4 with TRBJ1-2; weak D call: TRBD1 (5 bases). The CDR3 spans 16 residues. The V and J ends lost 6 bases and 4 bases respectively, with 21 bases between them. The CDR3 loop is CASSPEEGSYFYGYTF. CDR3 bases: TGTGCCAGCAGCCCCGAGGAGGGGTCCTATTTCTATGGCTACACCTTC.